The rows below give T cell receptor beta chains drawn from one sample of a study of TIL therapy for anti-PD-1-resistant metastatic lung cancer. Sequenced by immunoSEQ multiplex PCR; TCRdb stores in-frame clones only, minus some. The sample gives roughly 57,000 clones, 70% to 90% of which show up once; about 2.8% is in the top ten. The sequencing used blood, collected at baseline. The receptors stem from a person between 25 and 79 years old with non-small cell lung cancer. The CDR3 runs from the conserved cysteine through the conserved F or W. Where a row states a size, it is once, few, many or the class of an expanded clone; other rows omit it.

few,TRBV12-3/TRBV12-4,CASSLSDQPQHF
NA,TRBV6-5,CASGTGMNTGELFF
NA,TRBV7-8,CASSHLAGLANTGELFF
NA,TRBV5-4,CASSTFRQGLEANVLTF
NA,TRBV27,CASSTRDSYGYTF
NA,TRBV24-1,CATSDPIGQPQHF
NA,TRBV5-4,CASSLASLAGGYSYNEQFF
once,TRBV28,CASSLRQTNYGYTF
NA,TRBV7-9,CASSGGSSGANVLTF
NA,TRBV12-3/TRBV12-4,CASSFDSTYEQYF
once,TRBV6-2/TRBV6-3,CASSYSGRLAGVLNEQFF
NA,TRBV4-1,CASSLGLAGLYEQYF
NA,TRBV24-1,CATSDLFSGASSYEQYF
NA,TRBV3-1/TRBV3-2,CASSQGTGVRETQYF
once,TRBV18,CASSPGVEETQYF
NA,TRBV6-5,CASSRDGGGTEAFF
NA,TRBV3-1/TRBV3-2,CASSQLTGSTEAFF
NA,TRBV4-2,CASSRTGSQNIQYF
NA,TRBV18,CASSLRGVTQYF
NA,TRBV4-3,CASSQEQMGNTIYF
NA,TRBV5-1,CASSPGQRRDEQFF
NA,TRBV11-2,CASSSVGEQYF
NA,TRBV5-5,CASSLGSLNEKLFF
NA,TRBV5-4,CASSWADRPLMETQYF
once,TRBV3-1/TRBV3-2,CASSQFGGPDTEAFF
NA,TRBV11-3,CASRPTSGGDTGELFF
NA,TRBV6-6,CASSYGGVAYEQYF
NA,TRBV3-1/TRBV3-2,CASSQVPSGRAYEQYF
NA,TRBV5-1,CASSSEGGGNQPQHF
NA,TRBV28,CATQGALGNQPQHF
NA,TRBV28,CASKLANGYLKTQYF
NA,TRBV27,CASSPLSTEANYGYTF
NA,TRBV28,CASSLAGSNTGELFF
NA,TRBV28,CASSLPRSRYEQFF
few,TRBV27,CASSLLRANEQFF
NA,TRBV6-2/TRBV6-3,CASSSRVRMMAQYF
NA,TRBV24-1,CATSGEVETQYF
NA,TRBV27,CASSFSDSLAKNIQYF
once,TRBV4-3,CASSPTPQRGGELFF
NA,TRBV7-3,CASSLGGGFQETQYF
NA,TRBV5-4,CASSARISNTGELFF
once,TRBV28,CASIRGGGYTF
NA,TRBV5-1,CASKGAEDTQYF
NA,TRBV27,CASSLWAPSGTATYEQYF
NA,TRBV19,CASSFYREYSGITDTQYF
NA,TRBV10-1,CASSDLRDSYNEQFF
NA,TRBV18,CASSPRQTGLDEAFF
NA,TRBV7-7,CASSRGQGAGETQYF
once,TRBV6-6,CASTGQLNSPLHF
NA,TRBV28,CASSLGRRDRGEEQYF
NA,TRBV5-4,CASSLQAGRTDTQYF
NA,TRBV19,CASSISGQGHYEQYF
few,TRBV28,CASSSAGAADNEQFF
NA,TRBV19,CASSIGGQQNEQFF
NA,TRBV5-1,CASSLDLQVNTEAFF
NA,TRBV18,CASSPRAGGYEQYF
NA,TRBV6-6,CASSRLGQRASYEQYF
NA,TRBV7-9,CASSPRRSPQDLSTDTQYF
NA,TRBV28,CASGSGGAWEQYF